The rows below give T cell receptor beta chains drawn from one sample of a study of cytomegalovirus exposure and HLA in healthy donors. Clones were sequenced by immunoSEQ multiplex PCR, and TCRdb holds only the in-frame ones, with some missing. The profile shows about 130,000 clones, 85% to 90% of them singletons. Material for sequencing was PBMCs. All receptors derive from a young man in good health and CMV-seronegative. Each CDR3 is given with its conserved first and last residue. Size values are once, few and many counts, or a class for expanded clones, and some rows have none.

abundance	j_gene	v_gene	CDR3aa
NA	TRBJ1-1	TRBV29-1	CSVQAMNTEAFF
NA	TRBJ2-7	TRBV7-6	CASSLDGQSYEQYF
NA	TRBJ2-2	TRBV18	CASSPRATRPPGELFF
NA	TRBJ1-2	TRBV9	CASSGGTGFYNYGYTF
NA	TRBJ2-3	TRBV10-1	CAGDRGKDTQYF
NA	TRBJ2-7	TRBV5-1	CASSLPQIQEQYF
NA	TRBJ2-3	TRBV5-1	CASSRLGAGADTQYF
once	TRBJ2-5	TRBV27	CASSLAGETQYF
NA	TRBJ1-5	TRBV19	CASSIQGEVQPQHF
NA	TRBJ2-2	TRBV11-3	CASSRGQRTGELFF
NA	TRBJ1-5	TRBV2	CASSESHVAQHF
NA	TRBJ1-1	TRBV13	CASSLGLDRVSTTEAFF
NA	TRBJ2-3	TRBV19	CASSRGLSDTQYF
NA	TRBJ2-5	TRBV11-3	CASSFDKETQYF
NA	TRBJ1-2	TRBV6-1	CASSTNLGQLYGYTF
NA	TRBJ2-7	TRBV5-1	CASSRASGTGEYEQYF
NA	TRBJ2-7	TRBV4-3	CASSQDSGGPTYEQYF
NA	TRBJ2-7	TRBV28	CASSPTSGGSYFYYEQYF
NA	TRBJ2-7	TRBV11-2	CASSLGQGTYEQYF
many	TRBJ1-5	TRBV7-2	CASSYRGNQPQHF
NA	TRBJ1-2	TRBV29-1	CSVERQDDGYTF
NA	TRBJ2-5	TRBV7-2	CASSLADRLGKTQYF
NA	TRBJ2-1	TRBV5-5	CASSSGTGGYNEQFF
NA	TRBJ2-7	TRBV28	CAAAPAGPYEQYF
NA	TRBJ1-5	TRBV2	CASSEQGARQPQHF
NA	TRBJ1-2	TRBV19	CASRDSVLYGYTF
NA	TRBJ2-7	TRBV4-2	CASSQGIGQGGIGEQYF
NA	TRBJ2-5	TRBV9	CASSPRIFQETQYF
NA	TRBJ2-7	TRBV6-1	CASSNREGAFYEQYF
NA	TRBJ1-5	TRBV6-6	CASSLANQPQHF
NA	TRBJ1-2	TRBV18	CASSTGGGSYGYTF
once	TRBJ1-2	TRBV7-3	CASGKGAGNTGTRYNYGYTF
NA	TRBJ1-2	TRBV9	CASSATGSGYTF
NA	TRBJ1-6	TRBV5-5	CASSYPPQGSNSPLHF
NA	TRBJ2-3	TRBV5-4	CASHYTGDTQYF
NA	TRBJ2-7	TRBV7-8	CASSPTGYEQYF
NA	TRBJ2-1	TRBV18	CASSPRTGRNEQFF
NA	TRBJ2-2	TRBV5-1	CASSLRSEPGTGELFF
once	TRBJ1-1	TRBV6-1	CASSPRQGRDTEAFF
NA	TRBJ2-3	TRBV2	CASRAPLLTDTQYF
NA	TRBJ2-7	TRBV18	CASSSTGGESYEQYF
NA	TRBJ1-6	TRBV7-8	CASSFLTGTLNSPLHF
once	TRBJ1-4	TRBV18	CASSLQTGDEKLFF